A selection of T cell receptor beta chains follows, all from one sample in a study of beta chain features in type 1 diabetes. Method: immunoSEQ multiplex PCR; TCRdb's copy keeps in-frame clones and lacks some. The top ten clones hold 0.08% to 0.1% of a sample with 150,000 to 200,000 clones, 50% to 70% of them seen once. Sequenced sample: naive CD4+ T cells from blood. These receptors came from a man aged 25-45 years with type 1 diabetes. Both conserved end residues are part of each CDR3. The order of the fields is clone size, V gene, D gene, J gene, CDR3 DNA, CDR3 protein. The D gene is left open where the match is weak. Size is omitted from some rows. Given values are once, few, many or a class for expanded clones.

size: -
V: TRBV4-3
D: -
J: TRBJ2-1
DNA: TGCGCCAGCAGCCAAGAATGGTCCAGCGCTGAGCAGTTCTTC
CDR3: CASSQEWSSAEQFF

size: -
V: TRBV20-1
D: TRBD1
J: TRBJ1-1
DNA: TGCAGTGCCTCGACAGGGGGCAAAGCTTTCTTT
CDR3: CSASTGGKAFF

size: -
V: TRBV29-1
D: -
J: TRBJ2-3
DNA: TGCAGCGTTGAATTTACCGAACATGGGTCGGATACGCAGTATTTT
CDR3: CSVEFTEHGSDTQYF

size: -
V: TRBV11-2
D: TRBD1
J: TRBJ2-1
DNA: TGTGCCAGCAGCCCGCTGGCCAGGGGGCGGATGAATGAGCAGTTCTTC
CDR3: CASSPLARGRMNEQFF

size: -
V: TRBV25-1
D: TRBD1
J: TRBJ2-1
DNA: TGTGCCAGCAATGGACAGGGCCACTACAATGAGCAGTTCTTC
CDR3: CASNGQGHYNEQFF

size: -
V: TRBV10-3
D: -
J: TRBJ2-6
DNA: TGTGCCATCAGTGACGGGACAGGGGCCAACGTCCTGACTTTC
CDR3: CAISDGTGANVLTF

size: -
V: TRBV30
D: -
J: TRBJ1-5
DNA: TGTGCCTGGAGCATCGGGGGCAACAATCAGCCCCAGCATTTT
CDR3: CAWSIGGNNQPQHF

size: few
V: TRBV7-8
D: -
J: TRBJ2-3
DNA: TGTGCCAGCAGCTACAGGGTTCCTGGCACAGATACGCAGTATTTT
CDR3: CASSYRVPGTDTQYF

size: -
V: TRBV7-2
D: -
J: TRBJ1-2
DNA: TGTGCCAGCAGCTTAAGTACAGAGATAAACTATGGCTACACCTTC
CDR3: CASSLSTEINYGYTF

size: -
V: TRBV25-1
D: -
J: TRBJ2-5
DNA: TGTGCCAGCAGTGACTGGGGCCTGGGGGAGACCCAGTACTTC
CDR3: CASSDWGLGETQYF

size: -
V: TRBV30
D: -
J: TRBJ2-1
DNA: TGTGCCTGGAGTTCTCCTTCGACATGGGGCGCGTGGCAGTTCTTC
CDR3: CAWSSPSTWGAWQFF

size: few
V: TRBV10-3
D: -
J: TRBJ2-7
DNA: TGTGCCATCAGTGACGACACTAGAACCTACGAGCAGTACTTC
CDR3: CAISDDTRTYEQYF

size: -
V: TRBV4-3
D: TRBD1
J: TRBJ1-2
DNA: TGCGCCAGCAGCCGCGGGGACAGGGAAACCTATGGCTACACCTTC
CDR3: CASSRGDRETYGYTF

size: -
V: TRBV29-1
D: -
J: TRBJ1-2
DNA: TGCAGCGTTTCCCCCCCAACCCAAACGGATGGCTACACCTTC
CDR3: CSVSPPTQTDGYTF

size: few
V: TRBV28
D: -
J: TRBJ1-1
DNA: TGTGCCAGCAGTTTCCGCCGGAACACTGAAGCTTTCTTT
CDR3: CASSFRRNTEAFF

size: -
V: TRBV13
D: -
J: TRBJ1-1
DNA: TGTGCCAGCAGCTTAGGCCTTTGGGGCACTGAAGCTTTCTTT
CDR3: CASSLGLWGTEAFF

size: -
V: TRBV6-5
D: TRBD2
J: TRBJ2-3
DNA: TGTGCCAGCAGTAGCGGGGGTACAGATACGCAGTATTTT
CDR3: CASSSGGTDTQYF

size: -
V: TRBV4-3
D: TRBD1
J: TRBJ2-5
DNA: TGCGCCAGCAGCCAAGATTCGGGACAGGGGGCCGAGACCCAGTACTTC
CDR3: CASSQDSGQGAETQYF

size: -
V: TRBV14
D: -
J: TRBJ2-3
DNA: TGTGCCAGCAGCCAAGACTGGATCAGGGTAACAGATACGCAGTATTTT
CDR3: CASSQDWIRVTDTQYF

size: few
V: TRBV18
D: -
J: TRBJ2-5
DNA: TGTGCCAGCTCACCAAGCTCTCAGAGGGAGACCCAGTACTTC
CDR3: CASSPSSQRETQYF

size: -
V: TRBV27
D: -
J: TRBJ1-6
DNA: TGTGCCAGCAGTTTAGGAGTGGCGTTTAACTCACCCCTCCACTTT
CDR3: CASSLGVAFNSPLHF

size: -
V: TRBV29-1
D: TRBD1
J: TRBJ2-5
DNA: TGCAGCGTTGGGGGACAGGGGCAGACCCAGTACTTC
CDR3: CSVGGQGQTQYF

size: -
V: TRBV28
D: -
J: TRBJ1-2
DNA: TGTGCCAGCAGTTATCAGGGGCACGATTCTGGCTACACCTTC
CDR3: CASSYQGHDSGYTF

size: -
V: TRBV28
D: -
J: TRBJ1-2
DNA: TGTGCCAGCAGTTCCCTCGACATCTATGGCTACACCTTC
CDR3: CASSSLDIYGYTF

size: -
V: TRBV5-1
D: TRBD2
J: TRBJ2-3
DNA: TGCGCCAGCAGCCCTCGGACTAGCCCCACAGATACGCAGTATTTT
CDR3: CASSPRTSPTDTQYF

size: -
V: TRBV15
D: -
J: TRBJ2-3
DNA: TGTGCCACCAGCAGAGGTCCCCGGGGGAGCACAGATACGCAGTATTTT
CDR3: CATSRGPRGSTDTQYF

size: -
V: TRBV15
D: -
J: TRBJ1-4
DNA: TGTGCCACCAGCAGAGAGGGGCGGACAAATGAAAAACTGTTTTTT
CDR3: CATSREGRTNEKLFF

size: -
V: TRBV7-2
D: -
J: TRBJ2-3
DNA: TGTGCCAGCAGCTTAGAACGGTCAGATACGCAGTATTTT
CDR3: CASSLERSDTQYF

size: -
V: TRBV29-1
D: -
J: TRBJ2-7
DNA: TGCAGCGCCCGGAGGGAATACGAGCAGTACTTC
CDR3: CSARREYEQYF

size: once
V: TRBV14
D: -
J: TRBJ2-6
DNA: TGTGCCAGCAGCCAAGAAGCCTACAGGGCCAACGTCCTGACTTTC
CDR3: CASSQEAYRANVLTF

size: -
V: TRBV7-2
D: -
J: TRBJ2-5
DNA: TGTGCCAGCAGTAGTTACGTACAAGAGACCCAGTACTTC
CDR3: CASSSYVQETQYF

size: -
V: TRBV29-1
D: TRBD1
J: TRBJ2-7
DNA: TGCAGCTACAGGGGGCACTACGAGCAGTACTTC
CDR3: CSYRGHYEQYF

size: -
V: TRBV18
D: -
J: TRBJ2-5
DNA: TGTGCCAGCTCCGGACAGTCACAAGAGACCCAGTACTTC
CDR3: CASSGQSQETQYF

size: -
V: TRBV15
D: TRBD1
J: TRBJ2-5
DNA: TGTGCCACCAGTGACAGGGACCAAGAGACCCAGTACTTC
CDR3: CATSDRDQETQYF

size: -
V: TRBV6-1
D: -
J: TRBJ2-7
DNA: TGTGCCAGCAGAAACACGGGAGCCTACGAGCAGTACTTC
CDR3: CASRNTGAYEQYF

size: few
V: TRBV29-1
D: TRBD1
J: TRBJ2-3
DNA: TGCAGCGTCACAGGGGTCCTCACAGATACGCAGTATTTT
CDR3: CSVTGVLTDTQYF